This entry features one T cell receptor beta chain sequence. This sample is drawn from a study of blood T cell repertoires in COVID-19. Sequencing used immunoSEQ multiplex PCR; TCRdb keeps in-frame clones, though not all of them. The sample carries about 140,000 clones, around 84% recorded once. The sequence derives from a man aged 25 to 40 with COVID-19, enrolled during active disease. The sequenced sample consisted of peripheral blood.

The CDR3 spells CASSYSLGGDYGYTF. The DNA of the CDR3 is TGTGCCAGCAGTTACTCGCTGGGGGGGGACTATGGCTACACCTTC. The chain has TRBV6-5 and TRBJ1-2; possibly TRBD1 for D (5 bases). The CDR3 totals 15 residues. V lost 0 bases to trimming and J lost 3 bases, with 11 bases between them. Germline CDR1 reads MNHEY; CDR2 reads SVGAGI.